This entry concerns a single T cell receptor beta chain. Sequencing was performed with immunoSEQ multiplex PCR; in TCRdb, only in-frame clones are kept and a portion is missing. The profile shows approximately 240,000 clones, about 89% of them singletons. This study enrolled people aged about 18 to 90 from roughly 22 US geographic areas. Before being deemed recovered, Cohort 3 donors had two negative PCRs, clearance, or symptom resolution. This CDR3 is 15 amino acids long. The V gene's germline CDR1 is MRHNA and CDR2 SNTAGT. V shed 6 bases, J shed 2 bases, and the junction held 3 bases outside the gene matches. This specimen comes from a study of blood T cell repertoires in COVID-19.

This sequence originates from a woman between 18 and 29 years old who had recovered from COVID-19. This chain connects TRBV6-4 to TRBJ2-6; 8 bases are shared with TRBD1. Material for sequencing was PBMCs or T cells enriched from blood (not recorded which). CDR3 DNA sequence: TGTGCCAGCAGCTCAGGGGGCACTGGGGCCAACGTCCTGACTTTC. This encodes CASSSGGTGANVLTF.